Given below is one T cell receptor (beta chain) in context. Its specificity is not known. The libraries were made with immunoSEQ version 4 in survey mode. Assay used: immunoSEQ multiplex PCR; TCRdb lists only in-frame clones, some missing. The table shows more than 35,000 clones, with roughly nine tenths occurring only once. The sample originates from a study of persistence of HIV-infected CD4 T cells. Cells were stimulated nonspecifically with anti-CD3/anti-CD28 magnetic beads. Responding CD4+ T cells were sorted by upregulation of both CD40 ligand and CD69. For at least 4 years, plasma HIV-1 RNA was undetectable (<50 copies/mL). Germline V gene lookup returns CDR1 SGDLS and CDR2 YYNGEE. The V end lost 0 bases, the J end lost 3 bases, and 10 bases lay between the germline ends. This CDR3 spans 15 amino acids.

Sequenced here: CD4+ T cells sorted from PBMCs after approximately 19-hour stimulation, sampled from a patient who received antiretroviral therapy. This chain uses TRBV9 with TRBJ1-5; no clear D. The sequence derives from an adult man with HIV who was CMV-seropositive. The CDR3 sequence: CASSVGGGFNQPQHF. CDR3 sequence (DNA): TGTGCCAGCAGCGTAGGGGGAGGGTTCAATCAGCCCCAGCATTTT.